This entry lists 15 T cell receptor beta chains sequenced from one sample in a study of T cell repertoires in cytomegalovirus infection. No antigens are known for them. One entry per CDR3 protein results from TCRdb running MiXCR on the reads. The table includes around 300,000 distinct CDR3 sequences, less than 25% detected once. The specimen was cultured PBMCs, collected from culture after CMV antigen stimulation. The receptors were gathered from a human donor in good health (CMV status not recorded). Some clones in this sample may be carry-over from other donors' samples.

At least ten counts were recorded for this clonotype. The J gene is TRBJ1-1, the V gene TRBV7-2; D ambiguous. The CDR3 has 15 residues. Germline V gene sequence: CDR1 SGHTA, CDR2 FQGNSA. V was clipped by 3 bases and J by 1 base, with 12 bases between them. The CDR3 nucleotides read TGTGCCAGCAGCTTGAGGGTATGGGGGAACACTGAAGCTTTCTTT. It is translated as CASSLRVWGNTEAFF.

This clonotype was seen a few times. The chain employs TRBV5-5 and TRBJ2-7, with D tentatively TRBD1 or TRBD2 (6 bases each). The germline V gene has CDR1 SGHKS and CDR2 YYEKEE (reference sequence). CDR3 length: 15 residues. Trimming removed 1 base from V and 4 bases from J, with 15 bases in between. The CDR3 is CASSLTGAKVYEQYF. CDR3 bases: TGTGCCAGCAGCTTGACGGGGGCGAAGGTTTACGAGCAGTACTTC. Combining the CDR3 with reference TRBV5-5 and TRBJ2-7 gives the whole variable domain DAGVTQSPTHLIKTRGQQVTLRCSPISGHKSVSWYQQVLGQGPQFIFQYYEKEERGRGNFPDRFSARQFPNYSSELNVNALLLGDSALYLCASSLTGAKVYEQYFGPGTRLTVT.

The chain carries TRBV19 and TRBJ2-7, with 8 bases aligning to TRBD2. This CDR3 has 14 amino acids. Per germline, CDR1 LNHDA and CDR2 SQIVND (reference sequence). The trim removed 2 bases at V and 2 bases at J, leaving 2 bases unmatched. DNA of the CDR3: TGTGCCAGTAGTATAAATAGCGGGGCCTACGAGCAGTACGTC. Amino acid sequence: CASSINSGAYEQYV.

This clonotype has ten or more counts. The chain uses TRBV28 and TRBJ1-1; maybe TRBD1 (5 bases). In germline, CDR1 is MDHEN, CDR2 SYDVKM. CDR3 length: 14 amino acids. Trimming took off 6 bases at V and 4 bases at J, with 15 bases between the two ends. The CDR3, as DNA: TGTGCCAGCAGCCCACATGCAGGGCTCACTGAAGCTTTCTTT. Its translation: CASSPHAGLTEAFF.

The gene calls are TRBV6-1 and TRBJ1-1; tentatively, D is TRBD1 (5 bases). Deletions cut 3 bases from V and 3 bases from J, with 17 bases between. There are 16 residues in the CDR3. Per the germline V gene, CDR1 is MNHNS and CDR2 is SASEGT. CDR3 sequence reads: CASSEYDTIGDTEAFF. The CDR3 region has the DNA TGTGCCAGCAGTGAGTATGACACTATAGGGGACACTGAAGCTTTCTTT.

The V and J genes are TRBV6-2 or TRBV6-3 and TRBJ2-1, with D tentatively TRBD1 or TRBD2 (5 bases each). The CDR3 extends over 16 amino acids. V was clipped by 7 bases and J by 1 base, with 17 bases between them. Germline values: CDR1 MNHEY, CDR2 SVGEGT. The CDR3 DNA sequence: TGTGCCAGCACCCCGGGGACGGGAAATTCCTACAATGAGCAGTTCTTC. As protein: CASTPGTGNSYNEQFF.

The V call is TRBV6-6, the J call TRBJ1-4; 11 bases align to TRBD1. Trimming removed 6 bases from V and 7 bases from J; junction bases left unmatched: 4. Looked up from germline, CDR1 is MNHNY and CDR2 is SVGAGI (reference sequence). CDR3 length: 14 residues. The CDR3 here is CASSPGTGGEKLFF. CDR3 coding DNA: TGTGCCAGCAGCCCCGGGACAGGGGGTGAAAAACTGTTTTTT.

This clonotype was picked up a small number of times. The chain employs TRBV29-1 and TRBJ1-1; 12 bases line up with TRBD1. The CDR3 covers 13 residues. CDR1 and CDR2 (germline): SQVTM, ANQGSEA. Unmatched junction bases numbered 2, after V lost 6 bases and J lost 3 bases. DNA of the CDR3: TGCAGCGTGGGGGACAGGGGGCACACTGAAGCTTTCTTT. It is translated as CSVGDRGHTEAFF.

The rearrangement uses TRBV12-3 or TRBV12-4 and TRBJ1-2; D possibly corresponds to TRBD1 (6 bases). The CDR3 runs 15 residues. Trimming removed 5 bases at V and 8 bases at J, with 21 bases between. The CDR3 spells CASSREGGGLWGYTF. In nucleotides, the CDR3 is TGTGCCAGCAGTAGGGAGGGGGGGGGCCTGTGGGGCTACACCTTC.

The rearrangement links TRBV9 to TRBJ1-3, with D perhaps matching TRBD1 (6 bases). The CDR3 consists of 18 residues. CDR1 SGDLS and CDR2 YYNGEE come from the germline V gene. Trimming shortened V by 0 bases and J by 0 bases, and 16 bases separated the two germline ends. The CDR3 loop reads CASSVDPGHGSSGNTIYF. DNA for the CDR3: TGTGCCAGCAGCGTAGATCCGGGACACGGATCCTCTGGAAACACCATATATTTT.

This clonotype was detected once. The rearrangement links TRBV10-2 to TRBJ1-1; tentatively, D is TRBD1 (5 bases). CDR1 WSHSY and CDR2 SAAADI come from the germline V gene. V was clipped by 6 bases and J by 7 bases, with 12 bases between them. This CDR3 has 12 amino acids. CDR3 loop: CASRIGQGEAFF. CDR3 nucleotide sequence: TGCGCCAGCAGAATCGGGCAGGGTGAAGCTTTCTTT.

This chain connects TRBV10-3 to TRBJ2-7; the D call may be TRBD1 or TRBD2 (5 bases each). The germline CDR1 and CDR2 sequences are ENHRY and SYGVKD. The V gene lost 6 bases and the J gene lost 2 bases, with 14 bases spanning the gap. CDR3 length equals 14 residues. DNA for the CDR3: TGTGCCATCAGCCCGGGGACGGATACCTACGAGCAGTACGTC. Protein sequence: CAISPGTDTYEQYV.

CDR3 in DNA: TGCAGTGAGGGCCACTCCTATGGCTACACCTTC. Translation: CSEGHSYGYTF. The rearrangement links TRBV20-1 to TRBJ1-2; no clear D. Germline lookup yields CDR1 DFQATT and CDR2 SNEGSKA (reference sequence). This CDR3 contains 11 residues. V was pared by 7 bases and J by 4 bases, with 10 bases between.

The sample holds a few counts of this clonotype. The chain carries TRBV5-5 and TRBJ2-2; D gene ambiguous. Germline V gene lookup returns CDR1 SGHKS and CDR2 YYEKEE (reference sequence). V dropped 1 base and J dropped 6 bases, with 13 bases sitting between them. The CDR3 sequence is 15 residues long. This CDR3 is CASSLSGLSAGELFF. The DNA for the CDR3 is TGTGCCAGCAGCTTGAGTGGCCTATCTGCCGGGGAGCTGTTTTTT. The complete variable domain, with remaining parts taken from reference TRBV5-5 and TRBJ2-2, reads DAGVTQSPTHLIKTRGQQVTLRCSPISGHKSVSWYQQVLGQGPQFIFQYYEKEERGRGNFPDRFSARQFPNYSSELNVNALLLGDSALYLCASSLSGLSAGELFFGEGSRLTVL.

The V gene is TRBV28, the J gene TRBJ1-2, with 10 bases that match TRBD1. Looked up from germline, CDR1 is MDHEN and CDR2 is SYDVKM. Losses at the gene ends were 5 bases for V and 6 bases for J; bases not matched to a gene: 3. The CDR3 loop spans 13 amino acids. The CDR3 reads CASSPGQGDGYTF. Here the CDR3 DNA reads TGTGCCAGCAGTCCAGGACAGGGGGATGGCTACACCTTC.